This T cell receptor (beta chain) was recovered during a study of blood T cell repertoires in COVID-19. Study information: Material from acute and convalescent COVID-19 was sourced from the United States, Italy and Spain.

The germline CDR1 and CDR2 sequences are SGHTA and FQGTGA. This CDR3 region has 16 residues. V was pared by 1 base and J by 6 bases, with 8 bases of the junction left unmatched. Some clones are missing from TCRdb's copy, which holds only in-frame ones; the method was immunoSEQ multiplex PCR. The sample yields approximately 49,000 clones, approximately 84% seen once. The sample consisted of peripheral blood. The sequence derives from a man aged 50 or older with acute or convalescent COVID-19. This chain joins TRBV7-3 and TRBJ2-1, with 8 bases that match TRBD2. The CDR3 DNA sequence: TGTGCCAGCAGCTTAAGTCCACTAGCGGCCCCCAATGAGCAGTTCTTC. Protein sequence: CASSLSPLAAPNEQFF.